Listed here is a single T cell receptor (beta chain). Its antigen is unknown. These data belong to a study of OX40 agonist ivuxolimab in advanced cancers. Study-level background: Recorded diagnoses for dose-escalation patients were hepatocellular carcinoma, melanoma, renal cell or head and neck cancer. Partial responses occurred in three patients (one hepatocellular carcinoma, two cutaneous melanoma).

CDR1 MNHNY and CDR2 SVGAGI come from the germline V gene (reference sequence). The V gene lost 6 bases and the J gene lost 0 bases, with 12 bases spanning the gap. This CDR3 has 15 amino acids. It was autoimmune disease history or systemic immunosuppression that excluded patients. The assay was immunoSEQ multiplex PCR, and TCRdb's table has in-frame clones only and misses some. The sample includes approximately 60,000 clones, approximately 94% seen only once; the top ten take roughly 19%. General study findings and limits: Expansion of clones was among the lowest in partial responders at 0.1-3.0 mg/kg.

The chain is built from TRBV6-6 and TRBJ2-1, with D possibly called TRBD1 or TRBD2 (6 bases each). This material consisted of CD4+ or CD8+ T cells sorted from blood, taken in a trial of the OX40 agonist ivuxolimab. The TCR originated in an adult with an advanced solid tumor such as melanoma, head and neck, liver or kidney cancer. DNA for the CDR3: TGTGCCAGCAGAAGGGGGGTAAGCTCCTACAATGAGCAGTTCTTC. Translated, it gives CASRRGVSSYNEQFF.